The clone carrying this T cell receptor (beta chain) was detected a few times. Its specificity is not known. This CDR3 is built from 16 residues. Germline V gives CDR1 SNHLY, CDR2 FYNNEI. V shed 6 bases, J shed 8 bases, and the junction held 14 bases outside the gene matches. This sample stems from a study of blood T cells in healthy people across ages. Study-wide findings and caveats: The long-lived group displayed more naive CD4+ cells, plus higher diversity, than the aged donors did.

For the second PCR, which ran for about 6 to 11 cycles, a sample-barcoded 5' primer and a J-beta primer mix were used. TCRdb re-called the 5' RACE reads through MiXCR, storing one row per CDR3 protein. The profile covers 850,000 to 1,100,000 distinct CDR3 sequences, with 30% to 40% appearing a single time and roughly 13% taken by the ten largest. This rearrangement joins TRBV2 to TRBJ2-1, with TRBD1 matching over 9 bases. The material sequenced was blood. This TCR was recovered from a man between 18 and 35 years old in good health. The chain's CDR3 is CASSDMGGTGFYEQFF. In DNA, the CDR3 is TGTGCCAGCAGCGACATGGGGGGGACAGGGTTCTATGAGCAGTTCTTC.